The clone carrying this TCR beta chain was recorded a few times. Its matching antigen is unknown. This specimen belongs to a study of chemoradiotherapy in HPV16-positive cancers. Only in-frame clones appear in the TCRdb table, and some are missing; sequencing was by immunoSEQ multiplex PCR. In the table there are 15,000 to 20,000 clones, about nine tenths of which are singletons. General observations from the study: Only two HPV16-positive patients supplied the functional HPV-specificity definition.

V was cut by 1 base and J by 5 bases, with 17 bases left in between. The CDR3 length is 16 residues. Germline CDR1 reads KGHSH; CDR2 reads LQKENI. This receptor was obtained from a human donor with HPV-associated anogenital cancer. The chain carries TRBV18 and TRBJ1-2; D not certain. Sequences were derived from blood, sampled from a patient who underwent chemoradiotherapy. CDR3 in DNA: TGTGCCAGCTCACCACGTGCAAGGACCGAGCTTTATGGCTACACCTTC. Residues: CASSPRARTELYGYTF. Full variable domain (remainder filled in from reference TRBV18 and TRBJ1-2): NAGVMQNPRHLVRRRGQEARLRCSPMKGHSHVYWYRQLPEEGLKFMVYLQKENIIDESGMPKERFSAEFPKEGPSILRIQQVVRGDSAAYFCASSPRARTELYGYTFGSGTRLTVV.